This T cell receptor beta chain was obtained from a study of prognosis after radiotherapy for stage I lung cancer. Study-level information: The study included about 15 patients with newly diagnosed primary stage I lung tumors and several with oligometastatic NSCLC after surgical resection of the primary tumor. Radiotherapy used SBRT, divided into 3 to 5 fractions and reaching a biologically effective dose of at least 100 Gy.

Many counts were recorded for this clonotype. Two-round multiplex PCR on genomic DNA was the method by which TCR beta CDR3 was amplified. First-round PCR employed TRBV- and TRBJ-specific primers for each gene. MiXCR was run by TCRdb on the multiplex PCR reads, yielding one entry per CDR3 protein. Here the sample spans 11,000 to 15,000 distinct CDR3 sequences, around 30% being singletons. The CDR3 runs 14 residues. Germline CDR1 SGHDT, CDR2 YYEEEE. Germline trimming cut 1 base from V and 15 bases from J; bases unmatched to any gene: 7. The V call is TRBV5-6, the J call TRBJ2-1; TRBD2 matches at 13 bases. The TCR was taken from a donor of 50 years or more with non-small cell lung cancer. The sample in question was PBMCs, obtained before or after stereotactic body radiation therapy (not recorded which). CDR3 amino acids: CASSLRLAGGGGFF. The CDR3 region has the DNA TGTGCCAGCAGCTTGAGACTAGCGGGAGGTGGAGGGTTCTTC.